The next 4 T cell receptor beta chains were all read from a single sample in a study of beta chain features in type 1 diabetes. Expressed TCRB transcripts got sequenced, as all isolated RNA was reverse transcribed. Here immunoSEQ multiplex PCR was the method, and the copy in TCRdb shows in-frame clones only, minus some. The table lists about 340,000 clones, roughly 8% of them singletons. The sequenced material came from central memory CD4+ T cells from blood. Receptors were obtained from a woman aged 18-29 years in good health.

This clone was counted ten times or more. The J gene is TRBJ1-1, the V gene TRBV10-3; D possibly corresponds to TRBD1 (6 bases). The CDR3 totals 13 residues. From germline, CDR1 is ENHRY and CDR2 SYGVKD. V was shortened by 7 bases and J by 1 base, with 10 bases between the two germline ends. CDR3 amino acids: CAITTQGNTEAFF. For the CDR3, the DNA is TGTGCCATCACTACACAGGGGAACACTGAAGCTTTCTTT.

This clone was seen more than once but under ten times. The chain carries TRBV25-1 and TRBJ2-3, with a possible D match to TRBD2 (6 bases). There are 16 residues in the CDR3. V was pared by 3 bases and J by 0 bases, with 13 bases between. Per the germline V gene, CDR1 is MGHDK and CDR2 is SYGVNS. The CDR3 coding sequence is TGTGCCAGCAGTGATTATGGGAGGCTTAGCACAGATACGCAGTATTTT. Its translation is CASSDYGRLSTDTQYF.

This chain links TRBV7-2 with TRBJ2-5, with a tentative D call TRBD1 (6 bases). Germline CDR1 reads SGHTA; CDR2 reads FQGNSA. The V gene lost 5 bases and the J gene lost 3 bases, with 19 bases spanning the gap. The CDR3 spans 16 residues. CDR3 protein: CASSPGAGVFKETQYF. For the CDR3, the DNA is TGTGCCAGCAGCCCTGGGGCAGGGGTTTTCAAAGAGACCCAGTACTTC.

This clone turned up a few times. The chain joins TRBV7-3 to TRBJ2-5; 9 nucleotides agree with TRBD1. CDR1 and CDR2 (germline): SGHTA, FQGTGA. The CDR3 has 16 amino acids. V shed 3 bases, J shed 4 bases, and the junction held 9 bases outside the gene matches. The CDR3 DNA reads TGTGCCAGCAGCTTTGGCGGGACAGGGAGGAGAGAGACCCAGTACTTC. It codes for CASSFGGTGRRETQYF. The complete variable domain, with remaining parts taken from reference TRBV7-3 and TRBJ2-5, reads GAGVSQTPSNKVTEKGKYVELRCDPISGHTALYWYRQSLGQGPEFLIYFQGTGAADDSGLPNDRFFAVRPEGSVSTLKIQRTERGDSAVYLCASSFGGTGRRETQYFGPGTRLLVL.